This T cell receptor beta chain was captured in a study of control samples from healthy donors and cancer patients. The table came from immunoSEQ multiplex PCR; TCRdb's copy has only in-frame clones and leaves some out. The sample records roughly 190,000 clones, about 90% being singletons. The junction had 6 bases not matched to a gene; V was cut back by 10 bases and J by 6 bases. The CDR3 consists of 13 residues. Germline values: CDR1 SNHLY, CDR2 FYNNEI. The receptor was derived from a man aged 30 to 45 in good health. Sequencing was done on a sample of blood. The rearrangement links TRBV2 to TRBJ1-1; 12 bases align to TRBD1. As DNA, the CDR3 is TGTGCCACCCCTGGGGACAGGGGGCCTGAAGCTTTCTTT. It yields the protein CATPGDRGPEAFF.